What follows describes a single TCR beta chain. Its antigen target is currently unknown. Qualities for individual bases were not recorded, and no much larger clone is one base off. The cohort consisted of 650 to 700 healthy bone marrow donors. At the time of sampling, every cohort member was nominally healthy, though immune exposures that went unrecorded were likely present. The donor tested CMV seropositive, placing the donor among the 289 seropositive members of the cohort. A peripheral blood sample was collected from each donor, and TCR beta sequencing was performed on peripheral blood mononuclear cells. Genomic DNA extraction from the blood cell samples was performed with the Qiagen DNeasy Blood Extraction Kit. This record comes from a study of cytomegalovirus exposure and HLA in healthy donors listed by TCRdb under 2017. About the study as a whole: According to an earlier analysis of 587 of the donors, 200 million or so T cells yielded 117 million unique TCR beta sequences and 276 Gb of sequence data. Roughly 320 gigabases of sequencing data and tens of millions of unique TCR sequences made up an early release that covered approximately 650 HLA-typed donors. Of the roughly 400 genotyped donors, 81% were placed in the genetic ancestry cluster associated with self-reported Caucasian donors. The study aimed to test whether signatures of past pathogen exposure could be identified by cataloging public T cell receptors. The T cell repertoires of several hundred subjects were profiled by immunosequencing and related to cytomegalovirus serostatus. In addition to the first cohort of about 650 subjects, a separate validation cohort of approximately 120 different subjects was used. High-throughput TCR immunosequencing, statistical association of individual TCRs with disease status, and machine learning were combined to predict cytomegalovirus infection status. A later analysis re-examined previously published TCR beta repertoires from more than 600 donors and added high-resolution HLA genotyping to investigate patterns of TCR occurrence. In the later analysis, no new phenotypic data were used to find candidate immune exposures; instead, reliance was placed on TCR beta sequences and their occurrence across donors. To decide whether each TCR beta V gene segment behaved as functional or pseudogenic, an earlier analysis of several hundred of the donors relied on high-throughput TCR beta sequencing. Donor age, sex, ethnicity and CMV serostatus were collected together with the repertoire data. A later genetic analysis used genome-wide SNP genotypes for about 60% of the roughly 670 donors, treating that subset as a discovery cohort. Every repertoire in the discovery cohort had been generated on one and the same sequencing platform. HLA typing included class I and class II loci at four-digit resolution. The number of donors typed differed by locus, with roughly 620-630 for A, B, C, DRB1 and DQB1, around 520 for DQA1, about 610 for DPA1, and about 450 for DPB1. Four or five DR-DQ haplotypes were handled as single units for association and clustering because linkage in the cohort was strong. Among about 400 genotyped donors of the cohort, an average of approximately 240,000 unique TCR beta nucleotide sequences was sequenced per donor, of which roughly 17% were non-productive.

The germline V gene yields SGDLS for CDR1 and YYNGEE for CDR2. CDR3 length: 15 amino acids, cysteine to phenylalanine. The CDR3 DNA has 45 bases and is translated from base 1. V was cut back by 4 bases and J by 7 bases, leaving a gap of 17 bases between them. Overall study results and their limits: A total of around 150 TCR beta chains were listed by the study as associated with cytomegalovirus. Only TCR beta chains were sequenced in this cohort, and the absence of alpha or paired-chain data limited detectable features. A later analysis found that most CMV-associated TCR beta chains appeared HLA-restricted, with HLA associations seemingly driven largely by CMV exposure. At a false discovery rate of 0.05, a later analysis linked 16,951 TCR beta sequences to specific HLA alleles. Seventeen rarely observed V segments, including chromosome 9 orphons, were excluded from the earlier analysis of approximately 600 of the donors because counts were too low. The only immune exposure information available for the cohort was CMV serostatus. V-gene and J-gene trimming of TCR beta chains was associated with a missense DCLRE1C variant in a later genetic analysis, and the association was replicated in an independent cohort. In vitro tests confirmed that three of the cytomegalovirus-associated TCR beta chains recognize cytomegalovirus antigens. In a later analysis, HLA-associated TCR beta chains showed more clonal expansion and lower generation probabilities than non-associated chains that were equally common. Broadly in line with IMGT annotations, most TCR beta V segments showed up in productive rearrangements about 87% or about 30% of the time in an earlier analysis of about 500 of the donors. The presence/absence analyses assumed that sequencing depth was roughly uniform across donors, and that assumption may not be true. Because HLA typing was unavailable for some donors at each locus, only the typed subset was used in association tests. Cytomegalovirus status was reported to be diagnosed by the classifier with high specificity and sensitivity in both the original and validation cohorts. A later analysis found that TCR association rates varied across HLA loci, with DRB1 alleles showing the most associated TCRs and HLA-C alleles the fewest. Correlated functional status among segregating V segments might reflect linkage disequilibrium, but an unknown experimental factor could not be ruled out. A group of highly shared sequence variants was considered likely to be a technical artifact of the sequencing pipeline. Most TCR sequences were seen in very few donors, while some public TCRs were found in many individuals. Assigning TCR associations to individual alleles was difficult when HLA alleles, especially DR and DQ, strongly co-occurred. A further reported finding was that TCR beta sequences accurately predicted the HLA-A and HLA-B alleles for most subjects in the first cohort. Because the 87-base-pair reads could not distinguish some IMGT-functional V segments, including TRBV6-2 and TRBV6-3, those segments were excluded. According to a later genetic analysis, donors in an Asian-associated ancestry cluster had fewer N-insertions in productive TCRs than the approximately 650-donor mean. The authors suggested that the approach could potentially be extended to other disease states and immunological phenotypes. A later analysis reported that several top co-occurrence clusters appeared linked to parvovirus B19, influenza, CMV and Epstein-Barr virus.

Library construction relied on the immunoSEQ multiplex PCR assay. For the multiplex PCR, a mixture combining 60 forward primers for TCR Vbeta segments and 13 reverse primers for TCR Jbeta segments was used. The CDR3 region of rearranged TCR beta genes was amplified from genomic DNA with a multiplex PCR assay. The Illumina HiSeq System was used to sequence the amplified TCR beta libraries as 87-base-pair reads. On the authors' methods: A later analysis counted approximately 76 million unique TCR beta chains across the 666 repertoires, and 10 million to 11 million of these chains were shared by at least two donors. Raw reads were error-corrected and collapsed into unique sequences with a nearest-neighbor algorithm that merged closely related sequences to remove PCR and sequencing errors. V, D and J gene segments were assigned by aligning CDR3 sequences to IMGT reference sequences. For a sequence to be retained, at least a six-nucleotide match to both a V gene segment and a J gene segment was required. A rearrangement was called productive if the CDR3 had no stop codons and remained in frame with V and J, and every other rearrangement was called non-productive. Following IMGT convention, CDR3 was defined as the stretch from the second conserved V-encoded cysteine to the conserved J-encoded phenylalanine. The earlier analysis of about 570 of the donors excluded any sequence lacking an unambiguous match to a single V gene segment. An earlier analysis of 500 to 700 of the donors classified V segments as functional when productive rearrangements were above 56.7% and as segregating when the standard deviation between donors was above 5%. To diagnose cytomegalovirus status from the catalog of TCR beta chain sequences, a statistical classification framework was built. A later analysis assigned V and J genes by comparing TCR nucleotide sequences with IMGT/GENE-DB human TR gene sequences. The TCRdist pipeline was used in a later analysis to assign CDR3 sequences and most-parsimonious VDJ recombination scenarios. A later analysis defined each TCR beta chain by its CDR3 amino acid sequence plus V-gene family, and excluded reads lacking a unique V-gene family. In a later analysis, 450 to 600 highly shared, low-generation-probability nucleotide sequences were removed to address suspected cross-contamination and a sequencing artifact. In a later analysis, a clonal expansion index for each public chain was calculated from normalized within-repertoire ranks of inferred template counts. In a later analysis, generation probabilities were computed using a VDJ recombination model fitted to out-of-frame rearrangements, and the results were checked against IGoR. A later analysis scored TCR-TCR, TCR-HLA and TCR-CMV co-occurrence with hypergeometric tests, applying a repertoire-size bias correction to TCR pairs. To estimate false discovery rates, a later analysis permuted the HLA or CMV assignments 20 times. A later analysis grouped co-occurring TCRs with DBSCAN, adding TCRdist sequence similarity when clustering within HLA-allele-positive subsets. Co-occurrence clustering excluded repertoires with fewer than 30,000 or more than 120,000 public chains, plus five with anomalous nucleotide sharing. TCRdb carries this immuneACCESS record with in-frame sequences only. Its versions omit some clonotypes, under half of them owing to an unresolved V gene in the studies checked, with the rest unexplained. That table gives V, J and clone size, and the DNA gave D and trimming. Across this sample there are some 170,000 clones, with roughly 77% seen only once. Clones ranked in the top ten supply 3.7% of the sample.

This chain is built from TRBV9 and TRBJ1-4; TRBD1 is possibly the D segment (5 matching bases). Sequencing was done on a sample of PBMCs. The sequence was collected from a man aged 25 to 45 in good health and CMV-seropositive. The CDR3 protein: CASSKAGQGFEKLFF. In nucleotides, the sequence is TGTGCCAGCAGCAAAGCAGGGCAGGGCTTTGAAAAACTGTTTTTT.